This is a list of T cell receptor beta chains from one sample in a study of Graves' ophthalmopathy and Graves' hyperthyroidism. TCRdb used MiXCR to reprocess the multiplex PCR reads, holding one entry per CDR3 protein. The table records a few hundred thousand distinct CDR3 sequences, around a sixth of them present only once. The sample consisted of peripheral blood. The origin of the receptors is an adult man with Graves' ophthalmopathy. CDR3s include the opening cysteine and the closing phenylalanine or tryptophan. D genes are given only for firm matches. Rows may omit the clone size; those that give it use once, few, many or a size class.

j_call | v_call | clone_size | d_call | cdr3_nt | cdr3_aa
TRBJ2-5 | TRBV6-1 | many | - | TGTGCCAGCAGTGAGGCCCTCTGGGAGACCCAGTACTTC | CASSEALWETQYF
TRBJ1-5 | TRBV4-3 | many | TRBD1 | TGCGCCAGCAGCCAAGATCTTGTGAGGACAGGGGGGGATCAGCCCCAGCATTTT | CASSQDLVRTGGDQPQHF
TRBJ2-7 | TRBV20-1 | - | - | TGCAGCCCGGGGGTATTTCGCCACGAGCGATACTTC | CSPGVFRHERYF
TRBJ1-1 | TRBV7-2 | many | - | TGTGCCAGCAGCTCGCAGGGTTACACTGAAGCTTTCTTT | CASSSQGYTEAFF
TRBJ2-4 | TRBV12-3/TRBV12-4 | many | - | TGTGCCAGCAGTTCTCTGCTCCAGGGGCAGCTATACTTC | CASSSLLQGQLYF
TRBJ1-5 | TRBV30 | many | - | TGTGCCTGGAGTGTAGGGCAGGCCAATCAGCCCCAGCATTTT | CAWSVGQANQPQHF
TRBJ2-7 | TRBV11-2 | many | TRBD2 | TGTGCCAGCAGCTTAGAGGCGGGAGGGTTTAGCGAGCAGTACTTC | CASSLEAGGFSEQYF
TRBJ2-5 | TRBV20-1 | few | - | TGCAGTGCTAGAGTTTACTTAGAGACCCAGTACTTC | CSARVYLETQYF
TRBJ2-2 | TRBV7-3 | - | - | TGTGCCAGCAGCTTAGTCAGAAAATACGGGGAGCTGTTTTTT | CASSLVRKYGELFF
TRBJ2-5 | TRBV6-1 | - | - | TGTGCCAGCAGTGAAAAGGGCAGGCCAGGGACCCAGTACTTC | CASSEKGRPGTQYF